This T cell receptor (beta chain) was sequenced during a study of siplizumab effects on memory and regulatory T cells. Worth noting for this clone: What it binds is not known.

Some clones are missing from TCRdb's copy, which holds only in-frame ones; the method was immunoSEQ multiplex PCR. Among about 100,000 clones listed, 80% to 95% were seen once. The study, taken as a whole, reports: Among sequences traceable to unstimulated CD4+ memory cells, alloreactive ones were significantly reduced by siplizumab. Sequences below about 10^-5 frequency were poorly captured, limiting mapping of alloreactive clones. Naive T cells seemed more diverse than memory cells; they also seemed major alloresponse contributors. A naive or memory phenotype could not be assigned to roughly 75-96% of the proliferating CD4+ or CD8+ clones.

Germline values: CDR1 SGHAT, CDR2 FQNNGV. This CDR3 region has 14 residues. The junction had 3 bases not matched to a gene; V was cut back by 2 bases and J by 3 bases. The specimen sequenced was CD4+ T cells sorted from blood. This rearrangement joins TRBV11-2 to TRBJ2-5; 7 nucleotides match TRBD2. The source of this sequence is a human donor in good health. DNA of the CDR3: TGTGCCAGCAGCTTATTCCTAGCGGAAGAGACCCAGTACTTC. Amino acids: CASSLFLAEETQYF. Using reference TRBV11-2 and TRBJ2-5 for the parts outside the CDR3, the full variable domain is EAGVAQSPRYKIIEKRQSVAFWCNPISGHATLYWYQQILGQGPKLLIQFQNNGVVDDSQLPKDRFSAERLKGVDSTLKIQPAKLEDSAVYLCASSLFLAEETQYFGPGTRLLVL.